These 27 T cell receptor beta chains were all obtained from the same sample, sequenced in a study of shared clonotypes between healthy human individuals. CD45RO-negative CD8 cells positively selected for CCR7 made up the naive population, which excluded terminally differentiated effector memory CD45RA+ cells. The data were produced by immunoSEQ multiplex PCR, yet TCRdb's version contains in-frame clones alone and is incomplete. The profile shows 560,000 or so clones, roughly 96% of them singletons. Sample: naive CD8+ T cells sorted from blood. The receptors here all came from a woman aged 25-40 years in good health.

V is TRBV5-1 and J is TRBJ2-1, with TRBD2 matching 8 bases. The CDR3 has 17 residues. The germline V gene encodes CDR1 SGHRS and CDR2 YFSETQ. V gave up 3 bases and J gave up 0 bases; unmatched junction bases: 8. The CDR3 region is CASSSKLTSGSYNEQFF. The CDR3 DNA is TGCGCCAGCAGCTCAAAACTCACTAGCGGCTCCTACAATGAGCAGTTCTTC.

This chain links TRBV27 with TRBJ2-7; D possibly corresponds to TRBD1 (5 bases). The CDR3 is made up of 14 amino acids. V lost 6 bases to trimming and J lost 2 bases, with 14 bases between them. Germline V gives CDR1 MNHEY, CDR2 SMNVEV (reference sequence). This CDR3 is CASRSTEPPYEQYF. CDR3 nucleotide sequence: TGTGCCAGCAGATCGACAGAACCTCCCTACGAGCAGTACTTC.

Remarks on this clone: The sample holds other DNA sequences that translate to the same CDR3. The chain combines TRBV27 with TRBJ2-7; TRBD1 aligns across 8 bases. CDR1 and CDR2 from the germline V gene are MNHEY and SMNVEV (reference sequence). The J segment lost 4 bases and the V segment lost 9 bases, leaving 8 bases of the junction unmatched. The CDR3 totals 13 residues. The CDR3 loop reads CASRPGTGYEQYF. In nucleotides, the CDR3 is TGTGCCAGTCGACCCGGGACAGGTTACGAGCAGTACTTC.

The CDR3 DNA reads TGTGCCAGCAGTCCCTGGGCAGGTAAACTCTACGAGCAGTACTTC. It translates to CASSPWAGKLYEQYF. This chain joins TRBV7-9 and TRBJ2-7, with D unresolved. This CDR3 is 15 amino acids long. The ends were cut back, 6 bases at V and 3 bases at J, with 18 bases in the middle. Germline CDR1 reads SEHNR; CDR2 reads FQNEAQ (reference sequence).

V gene TRBV7-9 combines with J gene TRBJ2-5; TRBD2 matches at 16 bases. The closer fit of TRBJ2-7 to the DNA end suggests the J call may be wrong. Germline CDR1 SEHNR, CDR2 FQNEAQ (reference sequence). The CDR3 consists of 18 residues. The CDR3 sequence: CASSHPPGLAGGSYEQYF. The CDR3 coding sequence is TGTGCCAGCAGCCATCCCCCGGGACTAGCGGGAGGGAGCTACGAGCAGTACTTC.

J is TRBJ2-1 and V is TRBV27; 12 nucleotides agree with TRBD2. Germline V gene data show CDR1 as MNHEY and CDR2 as SMNVEV (reference sequence). The CDR3 is made up of 16 amino acids. The J segment lost 6 bases and the V segment lost 5 bases, leaving 8 bases of the junction unmatched. The DNA of the CDR3 is TGTGCCAGCAGTCCCACACTAGCGGGAGGTGGCAATGAGCAGTTCTTC. Translation gives CASSPTLAGGGNEQFF.

The chain couples TRBV25-1 to TRBJ2-7; 10 bases align to TRBD2. V shed 11 bases, J shed 1 base, and the junction held 5 bases outside the gene matches. In germline, CDR1 is MGHDK, CDR2 SYGVNS. This CDR3 spans 13 amino acids. The CDR3 sequence: CASGTSDSYEQYF. The CDR3 DNA sequence: TGTGCCTCAGGGACTAGCGATTCCTACGAGCAGTACTTC.

The rearrangement uses TRBV28 and TRBJ2-2; the D is unclear. The CDR3 covers 10 residues. Germline V gene sequence: CDR1 MDHEN, CDR2 SYDVKM. In DNA form, the CDR3 reads TGTGACGCGCGTTGTGGGGAGCTGTTTTTT. The encoded protein is CDARCGELFF. The full variable domain, its missing parts supplied by reference TRBV28 and TRBJ2-2, is DVKVTQSSRYLVKRTGEKVFLECVQDMDHENMFWYRQDPGLGLRLIYFSYDVKMKEKGDIPEGYSVSREKKERFSLILESASTNQTSMYLCDARCGELFFGEGSRLTVL.

Of note for this clone: The junction does not match germline at one end; this may be a read error. The chain carries TRBV7-9 and TRBJ2-5; D is ambiguous. CDR3 length: 11 amino acids. Germline V gives CDR1 SEHNR, CDR2 FQNEAQ (reference sequence). The CDR3 protein is CASSLGPQPHF. Here the CDR3 DNA reads TGTGCCAGCAGCTTAGGGCCTCAACCCCACTTC.

This clone was seen a handful of times. This chain uses TRBV28 with TRBJ2-7, with TRBD2 identical over 7 bases. Germline trimming cut 1 base from V and 7 bases from J; bases unmatched to any gene: 13. This CDR3 has 16 amino acids. CDR1 and CDR2 from the germline V gene are MDHEN and SYDVKM. In DNA form, the CDR3 reads TGTGCCAGCAGTTTATTGACTCGGAGCGGGAAAGTTGAGCAGTACTTC. Translating it yields CASSLLTRSGKVEQYF.

This chain connects TRBV27 to TRBJ2-4, with a tentative D call TRBD1 (6 bases). Trimming took off 6 bases at V and 8 bases at J, with 17 bases between the two ends. CDR3 length: 14 amino acids. From germline, CDR1 is MNHEY and CDR2 SMNVEV (reference sequence). In DNA, the CDR3 is TGTGCCAGCAGGTTACAGGGTCGGTCAGACATTCAGTACTTC. Translating gives CASRLQGRSDIQYF.

The genes are TRBV28 and TRBJ1-5; D remains unclear. The germline gives CDR1 MDHEN, CDR2 SYDVKM. V was cut by 5 bases and J by 2 bases, with 13 bases left in between. The CDR3 has 15 residues. The CDR3 nucleotides read TGTGCCAGCAGTGAGTGGGGAACTGGCAATCAGCCCCAGCATTTT. Its protein is CASSEWGTGNQPQHF.

The chain is built from TRBV28 and TRBJ1-2; D may be TRBD1 (5 bases). Trimming took off 3 bases at V and 7 bases at J, with 12 bases between the two ends. Germline values: CDR1 MDHEN, CDR2 SYDVKM. The CDR3 is made up of 13 amino acids. The chain's CDR3 is CASSFTRDGGYTF. The CDR3 nucleotides read TGTGCCAGCAGTTTCACCAGGGACGGTGGCTACACCTTC.

CDR3 amino acids: CASTGTSGVPDTQYF. For the CDR3, the DNA is TGTGCCAGCACCGGGACTAGCGGAGTCCCAGATACGCAGTATTTT. V usage is TRBV6-5 and J usage is TRBJ2-3, with TRBD2 matching over 11 bases. The CDR3 totals 15 residues. V lost 7 bases, J lost 4 bases, and 7 bases stayed unmatched. Germline loops: CDR1 MNHEY, CDR2 SVGAGI.

V usage is TRBV15 and J usage is TRBJ2-3; TRBD2 might be the D (7 bases). V lost 5 bases and J 4 bases, leaving 28 bases between the germline ends. CDR3 length equals 19 residues. Germline values: CDR1 LNHNV, CDR2 YYDKDF (reference sequence). CDR3 amino acids: CATSPQKIIKRDNADTQYF. The CDR3 bases are TGTGCCACCAGCCCCCAAAAGATTATTAAGCGGGACAATGCAGATACGCAGTATTTT.

The chain employs TRBV27 and TRBJ2-1; 8 bases agree with TRBD2. V trimming: 7 bases; J trimming: 0 bases; junction bases outside the gene matches: 8. Germline CDR1 and CDR2: MNHEY and SMNVEV (reference sequence). The CDR3 totals 16 residues. For the CDR3, the DNA is TGTGCCAGCACCCACCACAGCGGGAGCTCCTACAATGAGCAGTTCTTC. Translation gives CASTHHSGSSYNEQFF.

The chain is built from TRBV11-2 and TRBJ2-1, with TRBD2 matching 10 bases. V lost 5 bases and J lost 8; bases outside the gene matches: 6. Per the germline V gene, CDR1 is SGHAT and CDR2 is FQNNGV. The CDR3 consists of 14 residues. The DNA for the CDR3 is TGTGCCAGCAGCCCTTCTAGCGGGAGCTATGAGCAGTTCTTC. This sequence encodes CASSPSSGSYEQFF. Full variable domain (outside the CDR3, taken from reference TRBV11-2 and TRBJ2-1): EAGVAQSPRYKIIEKRQSVAFWCNPISGHATLYWYQQILGQGPKLLIQFQNNGVVDDSQLPKDRFSAERLKGVDSTLKIQPAKLEDSAVYLCASSPSSGSYEQFFGPGTRLTVL.

This clone is a singleton in its sample. The V call is TRBV29-1, the J call TRBJ1-2, with D perhaps matching TRBD1 (6 bases). CDR3 length equals 14 residues. Germline CDR1 and CDR2: SQVTM and ANQGSEA. V lost 0 bases to trimming and J lost 4 bases, with 12 bases between them. The CDR3 protein is CSVEEGGVGYGYTF. The CDR3 DNA is TGCAGCGTTGAAGAAGGGGGAGTTGGCTATGGCTACACCTTC.

The J gene is TRBJ1-3, the V gene TRBV5-6; 7 nucleotides line up with TRBD1. This CDR3 has 14 residues. Per the germline V gene, CDR1 is SGHDT and CDR2 is YYEEEE. J was trimmed by 0 bases and V by 3 bases; bases with no gene match: 0. The CDR3 loop is CASSSGGSGNTIYF. CDR3 nucleotide sequence: TGTGCCAGCAGCTCAGGGGGCTCTGGAAACACCATATATTTT. Based on the CDR3 plus reference TRBV5-6 and TRBJ1-3, the full variable domain is DAGVTQSPTHLIKTRGQQVTLRCSPKSGHDTVSWYQQALGQGPQFIFQYYEEEERQRGNFPDRFSGHQFPNYSSELNVNALLLGDSALYLCASSSGGSGNTIYFGEGSWLTVV.

As regards this clone: Other DNA sequences in this specimen translate into the identical CDR3. The chain has TRBV6-1 and TRBJ2-7; no clear D. V was shortened by 4 bases and J by 2 bases, with 9 bases between the two germline ends. There are 13 residues in the CDR3. CDR1 is MNHNS, CDR2 SASEGT, per germline. CDR3 nucleotide sequence: TGTGCCAGCAGTGCCGACCGAGCCTACGAGCAGTACTTC. It translates to CASSADRAYEQYF.

The chain recombines TRBV7-9 with TRBJ2-1, with D unclear. The length of the CDR3 is 12 residues. The germline CDR1 and CDR2 sequences are SEHNR and FQNEAQ (reference sequence). V dropped 1 base and J dropped 10 bases, with 8 bases sitting between them. CDR3 in amino acids: CASSLVIAEQFF. The CDR3 DNA follows: TGTGCCAGCAGCTTAGTGATAGCCGAGCAGTTCTTC.

The chain uses TRBV7-9 and TRBJ2-2; D might be TRBD1 (6 bases). Germline V gene sequence: CDR1 SEHNR, CDR2 FQNEAQ (reference sequence). The V end was cut by 9 bases, the J end by 3 bases, with 11 bases between. This CDR3 comprises 13 residues. CDR3 nucleotide sequence: TGTGCCAGTTTGACAGGTGACACCGGGGAGCTGTTTTTT. Translating gives CASLTGDTGELFF.

This clone came up once. V usage is TRBV27 and J usage is TRBJ2-1, with 12 bases lining up with TRBD2. V dropped 1 base and J dropped 7; count of bases not matched to a gene: 2. This CDR3 region has 15 residues. From germline, CDR1 is MNHEY and CDR2 SMNVEV (reference sequence). CDR3 nucleotide sequence: TGTGCCAGCAGTTTATACCTAGCGGGAGGGAATGAGCAGTTCTTC. Translation gives CASSLYLAGGNEQFF.

This clone appeared once. CDR3 nucleotide sequence: TGTGCCAGCAGTTTAACGGGGTTCGCTGAAGCTTTCTTT. Amino acids: CASSLTGFAEAFF. The rearrangement joins TRBV27 to TRBJ1-1; D unresolved. The CDR3 covers 13 residues. V lost 2 bases, J lost 6 bases, and 10 bases lay in between. CDR1 MNHEY and CDR2 SMNVEV come from the germline V gene (reference sequence).

The V and J genes are TRBV5-6 and TRBJ1-1; 7 bases fit TRBD1. The CDR3 runs to 14 residues. The trim removed 4 bases at V and 1 base at J, leaving 4 bases unmatched. Germline lookup yields CDR1 SGHDT and CDR2 YYEEEE. As DNA, the CDR3 is TGTGCCAGCAGCACCGGGACAGCGAACACTGAAGCTTTCTTT. Translated: CASSTGTANTEAFF.

The chain links TRBV7-2 to TRBJ1-3; a weak D match, TRBD1 (6 bases). The CDR3 totals 15 residues. Per germline, CDR1 SGHTA and CDR2 FQGNSA. Trimming shortened V by 5 bases and J by 0 bases, and 11 bases separated the two germline ends. Here the CDR3 reads CASSVDRRSGNTIYF. The CDR3 DNA sequence: TGTGCCAGCAGCGTCGACAGGCGCTCTGGAAACACCATATATTTT.

CDR3 DNA sequence: TGTGCCAGCAGTGAAACAAACGGGAGAAAGAATGAGCAGTTCTTC. Translated: CASSETNGRKNEQFF. The gene calls are TRBV6-1 and TRBJ2-1; D possibly corresponds to TRBD2 (6 bases). The V end was cut by 2 bases, the J end by 7 bases, with 15 bases between. From germline, CDR1 is MNHNS and CDR2 SASEGT. The CDR3 is 15 residues long.